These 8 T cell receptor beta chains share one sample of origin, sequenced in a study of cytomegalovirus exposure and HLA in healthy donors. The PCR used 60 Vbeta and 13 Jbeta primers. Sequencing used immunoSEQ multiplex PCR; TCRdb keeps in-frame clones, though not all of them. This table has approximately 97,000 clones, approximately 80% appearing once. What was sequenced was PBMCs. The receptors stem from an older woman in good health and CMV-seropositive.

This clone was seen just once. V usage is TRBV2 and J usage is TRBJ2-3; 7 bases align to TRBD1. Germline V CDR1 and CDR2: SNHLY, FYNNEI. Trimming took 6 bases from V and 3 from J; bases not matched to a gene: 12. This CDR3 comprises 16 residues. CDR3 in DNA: TGTGCCAGCAGCAAGATCGACAGGGATGGAACAGATACGCAGTATTTT. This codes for CASSKIDRDGTDTQYF.

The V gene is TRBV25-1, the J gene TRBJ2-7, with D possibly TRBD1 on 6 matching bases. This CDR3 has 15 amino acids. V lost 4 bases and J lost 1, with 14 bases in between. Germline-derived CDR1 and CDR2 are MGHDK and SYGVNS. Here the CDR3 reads CASSAAGAESYEQYF. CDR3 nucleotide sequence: TGTGCCAGCAGTGCGGCAGGGGCTGAGTCCTACGAGCAGTACTTC.

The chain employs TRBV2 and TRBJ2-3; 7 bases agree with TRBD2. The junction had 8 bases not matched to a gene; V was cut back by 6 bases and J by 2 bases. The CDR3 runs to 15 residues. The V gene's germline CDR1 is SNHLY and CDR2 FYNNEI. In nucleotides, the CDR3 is TGTGCCAGCAGATGGAGCGGGGCTGTCACAGATACGCAGTATTTT. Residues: CASRWSGAVTDTQYF. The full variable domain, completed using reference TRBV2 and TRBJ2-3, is EPEVTQTPSHQVTQMGQEVILRCVPISNHLYFYWYRQILGQKVEFLVSFYNNEISEKSEIFDDQFSVERPDGSNFTLKIRSTKLEDSAMYFCASRWSGAVTDTQYFGPGTRLTVL.

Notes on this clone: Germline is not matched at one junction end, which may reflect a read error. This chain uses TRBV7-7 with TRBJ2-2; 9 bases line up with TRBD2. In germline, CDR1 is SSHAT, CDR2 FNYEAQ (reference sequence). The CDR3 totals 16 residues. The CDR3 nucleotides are TGTGCTAGCAGCCCTTGGGAAGCGGGAGGTACCGGGGAGCTGTTTTTT. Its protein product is CASSPWEAGGTGELFF.

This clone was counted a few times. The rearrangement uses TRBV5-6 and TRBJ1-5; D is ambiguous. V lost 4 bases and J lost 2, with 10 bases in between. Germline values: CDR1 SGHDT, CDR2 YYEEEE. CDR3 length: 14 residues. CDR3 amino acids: CASSRTSGNQPQHF. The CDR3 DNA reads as TGTGCCAGCAGCCGTACCTCAGGCAATCAGCCCCAGCATTTT.

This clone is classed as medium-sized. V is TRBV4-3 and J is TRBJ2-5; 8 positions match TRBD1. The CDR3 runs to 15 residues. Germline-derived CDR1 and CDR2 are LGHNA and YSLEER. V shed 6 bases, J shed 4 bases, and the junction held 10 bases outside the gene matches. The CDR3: CASRRTFDRGETQYF. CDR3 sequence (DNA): TGCGCCAGCAGGCGAACGTTCGACAGGGGAGAGACCCAGTACTTC.

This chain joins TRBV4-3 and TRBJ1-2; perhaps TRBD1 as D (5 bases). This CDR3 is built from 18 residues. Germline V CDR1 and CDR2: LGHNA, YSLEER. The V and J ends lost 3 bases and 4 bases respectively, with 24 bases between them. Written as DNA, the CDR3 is TGCGCCAGCAGCCATACACCGGGCCAGGGCTTAGTAGTCTATGGCTACACCTTC. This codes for CASSHTPGQGLVVYGYTF.

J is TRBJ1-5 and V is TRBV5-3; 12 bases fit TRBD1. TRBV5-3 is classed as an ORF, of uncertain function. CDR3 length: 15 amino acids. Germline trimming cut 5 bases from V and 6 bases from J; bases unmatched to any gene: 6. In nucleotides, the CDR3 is TGTGCCAGAAGTCGGGACAGGGGGCTAGGTCAGCCCCAGCATTTT. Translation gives CARSRDRGLGQPQHF.